This TCR beta chain is drawn from a study of shared clonotypes between healthy human individuals. The germline gives CDR1 SEHNR, CDR2 FQNEAQ (reference sequence). V lost 4 bases, J lost 3 bases, and 5 bases stayed unmatched. The CDR3 totals 15 residues. It was CD45RO-negative cells, positively selected for CCR7, that made up naive CD8 cells, with terminally differentiated effector memory CD45RA+ cells excluded. This table comes from immunoSEQ multiplex PCR, and its TCRdb copy is limited to in-frame clones, with some not included. This sample has about 2 million clones, with roughly 95% found just once.

The chain carries TRBV7-9 and TRBJ2-1; 8 positions agree with TRBD2. The sequence came from a man aged 18 to 30 in good health. The sample was naive CD8+ T cells sorted from blood. CDR3 loop: CASSSPGTSYNEQFF. CDR3 sequence (DNA): TGTGCCAGCAGCTCACCCGGGACTAGCTACAATGAGCAGTTCTTC. The full variable domain, in which reference TRBV7-9 and TRBJ2-1 provide the parts outside the CDR3, is DTGVSQNPRHKITKRGQNVTFRCDPISEHNRLYWYRQTLGQGPEFLTYFQNEAQLEKSRLLSDRFSAERPKGSFSTLEIQRTEQGDSAMYLCASSSPGTSYNEQFFGPGTRLTVL.